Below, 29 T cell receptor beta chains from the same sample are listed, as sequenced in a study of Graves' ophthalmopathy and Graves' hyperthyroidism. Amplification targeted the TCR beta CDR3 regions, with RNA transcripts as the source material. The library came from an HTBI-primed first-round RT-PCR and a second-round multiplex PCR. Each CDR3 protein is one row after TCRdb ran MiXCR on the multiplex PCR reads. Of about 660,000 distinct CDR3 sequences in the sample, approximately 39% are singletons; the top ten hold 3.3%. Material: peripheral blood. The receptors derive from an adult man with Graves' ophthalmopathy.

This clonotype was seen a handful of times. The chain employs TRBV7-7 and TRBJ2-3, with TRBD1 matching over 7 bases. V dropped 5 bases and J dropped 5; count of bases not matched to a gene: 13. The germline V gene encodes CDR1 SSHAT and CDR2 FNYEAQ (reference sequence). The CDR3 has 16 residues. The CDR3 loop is CASSPRVGRGIDTQYF. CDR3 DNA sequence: TGTGCCAGCAGCCCAAGAGTGGGCAGGGGGATAGATACGCAGTATTTT.

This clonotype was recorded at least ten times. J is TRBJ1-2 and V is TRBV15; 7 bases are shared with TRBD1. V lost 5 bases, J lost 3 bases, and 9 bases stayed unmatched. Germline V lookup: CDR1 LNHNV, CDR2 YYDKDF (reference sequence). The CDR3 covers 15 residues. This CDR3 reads CATSGMTGKDYGYTF. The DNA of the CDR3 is TGTGCCACCAGCGGGATGACAGGGAAAGACTATGGCTACACCTTC.

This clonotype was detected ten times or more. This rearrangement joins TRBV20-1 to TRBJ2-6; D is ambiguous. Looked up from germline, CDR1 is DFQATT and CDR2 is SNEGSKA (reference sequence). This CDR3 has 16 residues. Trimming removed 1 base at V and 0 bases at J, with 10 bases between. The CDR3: CSARGAGSSGANVLTF. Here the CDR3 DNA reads TGCAGTGCTAGAGGGGCAGGTTCCTCTGGGGCCAACGTCCTGACTTTC.

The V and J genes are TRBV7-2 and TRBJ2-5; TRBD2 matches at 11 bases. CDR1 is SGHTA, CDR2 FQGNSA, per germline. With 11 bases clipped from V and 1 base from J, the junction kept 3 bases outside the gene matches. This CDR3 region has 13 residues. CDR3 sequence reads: CAPTSGVQETQYF. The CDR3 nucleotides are TGTGCCCCGACTAGCGGGGTCCAAGAGACCCAGTACTTC.

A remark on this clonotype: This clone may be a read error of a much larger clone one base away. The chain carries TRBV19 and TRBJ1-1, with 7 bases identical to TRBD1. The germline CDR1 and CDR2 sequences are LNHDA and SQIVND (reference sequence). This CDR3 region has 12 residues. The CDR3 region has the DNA TGTGCCGGTAGATACAGGGGAACTGAAGCTTTCTTT. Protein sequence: CAGRYRGTEAFF.

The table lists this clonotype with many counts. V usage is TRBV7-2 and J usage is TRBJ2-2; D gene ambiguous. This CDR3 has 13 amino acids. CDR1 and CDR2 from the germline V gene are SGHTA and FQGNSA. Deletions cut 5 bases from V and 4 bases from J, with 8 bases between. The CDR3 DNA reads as TGTGCCAGCAGCGCGCTGGTCACCGGGGAGCTGTTTTTT. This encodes CASSALVTGELFF. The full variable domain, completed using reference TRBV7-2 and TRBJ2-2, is GAGVSQSPSNKVTEKGKDVELRCDPISGHTALYWYRQSLGQGLEFLIYFQGNSAPDKSGLPSDRFSAERTGGSVSTLTIQRTQQEDSAVYLCASSALVTGELFFGEGSRLTVL.

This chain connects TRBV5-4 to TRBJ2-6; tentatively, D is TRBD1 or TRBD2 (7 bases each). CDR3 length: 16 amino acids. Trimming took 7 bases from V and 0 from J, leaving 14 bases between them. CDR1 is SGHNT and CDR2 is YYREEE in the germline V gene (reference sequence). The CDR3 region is CASSRGGSSGANVLTF. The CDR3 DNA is TGTGCCAGCTCCAGGGGGGGTAGCTCTGGGGCCAACGTCCTGACTTTC.

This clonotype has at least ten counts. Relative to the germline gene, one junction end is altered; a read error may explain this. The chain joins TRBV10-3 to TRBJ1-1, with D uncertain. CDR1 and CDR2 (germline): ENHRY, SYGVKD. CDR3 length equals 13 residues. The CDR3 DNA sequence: TGTGCCAGCAGTTGGGCCCCGGGCACTGAAGCTTTCTTT. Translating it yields CASSWAPGTEAFF.

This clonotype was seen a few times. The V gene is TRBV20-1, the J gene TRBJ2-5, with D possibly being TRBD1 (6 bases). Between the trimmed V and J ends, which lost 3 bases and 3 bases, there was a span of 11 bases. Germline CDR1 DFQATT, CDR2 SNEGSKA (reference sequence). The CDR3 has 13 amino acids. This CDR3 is CSASRGTKETQYF. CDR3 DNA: TGCAGTGCTAGCAGGGGAACTAAAGAGACCCAGTACTTC.

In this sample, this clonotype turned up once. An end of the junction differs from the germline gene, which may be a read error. In DNA form, the CDR3 reads TGTGCCAGCAGTTACTCGGGCGCCCCGAACTTCTTC. Amino acids: CASSYSGAPNFF. J is TRBJ1-2 and V is TRBV6-5, with D hard to call. Germline V gene lookup returns CDR1 MNHEY and CDR2 SVGAGI. The CDR3 spans 12 residues.

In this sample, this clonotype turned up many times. The CDR3 coding sequence is TGCAGCGTTGGTGGGACCGGGGAGCTGTTTTTT. Protein product: CSVGGTGELFF. The chain joins TRBV29-1 to TRBJ2-2; D is unclear. This CDR3 contains 11 residues. Trimming removed 4 bases at V and 5 bases at J, with 5 bases between. Germline V gene lookup returns CDR1 SQVTM and CDR2 ANQGSEA.

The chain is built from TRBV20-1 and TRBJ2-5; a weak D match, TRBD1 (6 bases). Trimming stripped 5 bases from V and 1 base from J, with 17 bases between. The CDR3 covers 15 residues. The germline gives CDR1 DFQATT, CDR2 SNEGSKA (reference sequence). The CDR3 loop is CSAPRMGAFQETQYF. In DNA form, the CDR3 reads TGCAGTGCTCCGCGGATGGGGGCCTTCCAAGAGACCCAGTACTTC.

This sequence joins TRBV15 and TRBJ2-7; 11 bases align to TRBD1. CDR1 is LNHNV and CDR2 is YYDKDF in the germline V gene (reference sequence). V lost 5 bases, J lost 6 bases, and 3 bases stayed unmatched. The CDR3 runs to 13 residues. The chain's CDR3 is CATSGGQGGEQYF. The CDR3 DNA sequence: TGTGCCACCAGCGGGGGACAGGGGGGCGAGCAGTACTTC.

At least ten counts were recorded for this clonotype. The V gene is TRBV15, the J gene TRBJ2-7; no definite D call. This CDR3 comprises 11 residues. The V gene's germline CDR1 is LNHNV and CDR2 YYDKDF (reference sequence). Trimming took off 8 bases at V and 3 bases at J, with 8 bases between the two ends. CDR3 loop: CATADGYEQYF. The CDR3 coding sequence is TGTGCCACCGCCGACGGCTACGAGCAGTACTTC.

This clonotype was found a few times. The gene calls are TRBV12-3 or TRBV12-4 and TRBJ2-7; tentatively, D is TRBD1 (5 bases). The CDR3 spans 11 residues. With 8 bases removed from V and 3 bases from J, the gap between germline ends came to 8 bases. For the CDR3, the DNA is TGTGCCAGCGGGGCTTACTACGAGCAGTACTTC. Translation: CASGAYYEQYF.

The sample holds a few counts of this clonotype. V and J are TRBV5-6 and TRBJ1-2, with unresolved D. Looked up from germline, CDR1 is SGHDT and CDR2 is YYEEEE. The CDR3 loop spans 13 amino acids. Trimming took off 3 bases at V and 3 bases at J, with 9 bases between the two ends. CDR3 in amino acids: CASSSGVHYGYTF. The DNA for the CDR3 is TGTGCCAGCAGCTCCGGGGTTCACTATGGCTACACCTTC.

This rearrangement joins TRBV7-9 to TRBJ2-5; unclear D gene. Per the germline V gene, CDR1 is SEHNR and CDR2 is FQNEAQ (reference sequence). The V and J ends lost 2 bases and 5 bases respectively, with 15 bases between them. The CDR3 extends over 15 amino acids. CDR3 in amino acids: CASSLSDSGGETQYF. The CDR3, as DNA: TGTGCCAGCAGCTTATCGGATTCGGGTGGGGAGACCCAGTACTTC.

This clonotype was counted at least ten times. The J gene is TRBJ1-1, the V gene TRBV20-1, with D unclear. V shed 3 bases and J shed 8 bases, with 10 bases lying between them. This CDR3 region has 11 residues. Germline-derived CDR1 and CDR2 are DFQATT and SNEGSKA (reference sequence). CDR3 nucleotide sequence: TGCAGTGCTAGTCGGCTCTGGGAAGCTTTCTTT. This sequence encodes CSASRLWEAFF.

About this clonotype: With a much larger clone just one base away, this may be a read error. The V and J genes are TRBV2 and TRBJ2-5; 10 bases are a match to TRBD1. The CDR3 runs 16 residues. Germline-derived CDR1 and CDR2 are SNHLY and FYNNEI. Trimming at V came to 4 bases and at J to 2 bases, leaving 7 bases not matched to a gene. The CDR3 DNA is TGTGCCAGCAGTGGGGACAGGGGATGGCCACAAGAGACCCAGTACTTC. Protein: CASSGDRGWPQETQYF.

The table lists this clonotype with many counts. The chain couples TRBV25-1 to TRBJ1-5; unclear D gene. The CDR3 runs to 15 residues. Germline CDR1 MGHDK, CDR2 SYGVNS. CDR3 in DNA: TGTGCTAAATTGGAGGCGAACTCTCGCAATCAGCCCCAGCATTTT. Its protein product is CAKLEANSRNQPQHF.

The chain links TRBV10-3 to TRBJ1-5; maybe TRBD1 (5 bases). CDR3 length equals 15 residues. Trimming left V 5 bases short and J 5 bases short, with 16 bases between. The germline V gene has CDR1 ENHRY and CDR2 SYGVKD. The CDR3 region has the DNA TGTGCCATCAGTTACTCGGGACCCGCTTATCAGCCCCAGCATTTT. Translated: CAISYSGPAYQPQHF.

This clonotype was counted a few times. CDR3 sequence: CASSQAAGNNGYTF. The CDR3 nucleotides read TGTGCCAGCAGCCAAGCCGCAGGGAATAACGGCTACACCTTC. The V gene is TRBV7-9, the J gene TRBJ1-2, with D perhaps TRBD1 (5 bases). The CDR3 consists of 14 residues. Germline CDR1 is SEHNR and CDR2 is FQNEAQ (reference sequence). The V end lost 5 bases, the J end lost 8 bases, and 18 bases lay between the germline ends.

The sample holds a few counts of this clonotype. CDR3 nucleotides: TGTGCCAGTAGTATAGATCCCTACAGGGGGCGGCAAGAGACCCAGTACTTC. The encoded protein is CASSIDPYRGRQETQYF. J is TRBJ2-5 and V is TRBV19, with 9 bases aligning to TRBD1. This CDR3 contains 17 residues. Germline CDR1 is LNHDA and CDR2 is SQIVND (reference sequence). Trimming cost V 0 bases and J 2 bases; bases outside gene matches: 7.

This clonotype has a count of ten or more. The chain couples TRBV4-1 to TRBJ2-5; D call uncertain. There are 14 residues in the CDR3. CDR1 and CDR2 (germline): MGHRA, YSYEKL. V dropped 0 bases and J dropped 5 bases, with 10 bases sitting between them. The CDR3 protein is CASSQDSIRETQYF. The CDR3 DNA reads TGCGCCAGCAGCCAAGACTCCATCCGGGAGACCCAGTACTTC.

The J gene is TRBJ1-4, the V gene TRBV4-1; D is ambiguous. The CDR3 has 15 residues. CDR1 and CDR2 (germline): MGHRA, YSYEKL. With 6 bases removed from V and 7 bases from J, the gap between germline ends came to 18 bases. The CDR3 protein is CASRSQMDASEKLFF. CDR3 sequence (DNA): TGCGCCAGCAGGTCCCAGATGGATGCAAGTGAAAAACTGTTTTTT.

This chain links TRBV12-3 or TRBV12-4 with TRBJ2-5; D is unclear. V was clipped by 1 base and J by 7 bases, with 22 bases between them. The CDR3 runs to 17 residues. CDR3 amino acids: CASSLGPPGRAEGTQYF. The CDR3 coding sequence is TGTGCCAGCAGTTTAGGGCCCCCTGGCCGAGCCGAAGGGACCCAGTACTTC.

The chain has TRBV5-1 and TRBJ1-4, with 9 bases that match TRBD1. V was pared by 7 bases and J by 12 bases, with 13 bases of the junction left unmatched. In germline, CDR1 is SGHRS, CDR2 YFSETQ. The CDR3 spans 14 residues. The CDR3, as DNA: TGCGCCAGCGAAGAGGGACAGGGCCAAAAGGAACTGTTTTTT. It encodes CASEEGQGQKELFF. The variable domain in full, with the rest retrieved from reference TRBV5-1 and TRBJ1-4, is KAGVTQTPRYLIKTRGQQVTLSCSPISGHRSVSWYQQTPGQGLQFLFEYFSETQRNKGNFPGRFSGRQFSNSRSEMNVSTLELGDSALYLCASEEGQGQKELFFGSGTQLSVL.

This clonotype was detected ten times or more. The CDR3 bases are TGTGCCAGCACCACGTGGGGGACAGGCTTTCAGCCCCAGCATTTT. Translation gives CASTTWGTGFQPQHF. The V gene is TRBV6-1, the J gene TRBJ1-5; 8 positions agree with TRBD1. This CDR3 is built from 15 residues. The V gene's germline CDR1 is MNHNS and CDR2 SASEGT. V trimming: 7 bases; J trimming: 6 bases; junction bases outside the gene matches: 11.

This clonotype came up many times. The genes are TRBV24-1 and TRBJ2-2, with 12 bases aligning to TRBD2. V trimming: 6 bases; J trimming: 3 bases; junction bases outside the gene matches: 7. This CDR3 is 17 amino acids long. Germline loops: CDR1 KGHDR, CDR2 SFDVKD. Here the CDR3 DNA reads TGTGCCACCAGTTCGACTAGCGGGAGTACGGACACCGGGGAGCTGTTTTTT. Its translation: CATSSTSGSTDTGELFF.